These 19 T cell receptor beta chains share one sample of origin, sequenced in a study of radiotherapy plus CTLA-4 blockade in lung cancer. The assay was immunoSEQ multiplex PCR, and TCRdb's table has in-frame clones only and misses some. The repertoire consists of over 14,000 clones, with approximately 76% occurring once and the leading ten covering less than 70%. The starting material was peripheral blood, obtained from a patient treated with radiotherapy plus ipilimumab. All receptors derive from a human donor with non-small cell lung cancer whose response to radiotherapy plus ipilimumab could not be evaluated.

Concerning this clone: The sample carries other DNA sequences with the same CDR3. The gene calls are TRBV29-1 and TRBJ2-3; possibly TRBD1 for D (6 bases). This CDR3 comprises 15 residues. The V end lost 3 bases, the J end lost 3 bases, and 16 bases lay between the germline ends. Per germline, CDR1 SQVTM and CDR2 ANQGSEA. CDR3 region: CSVEGTGWGTDTQYF. DNA of the CDR3: TGCAGCGTTGAGGGCACAGGGTGGGGGACAGATACGCAGTATTTT.

The rearrangement joins TRBV7-9 to TRBJ2-5; 7 bases agree with TRBD1. The trim removed 4 bases at V and 1 base at J, leaving 6 bases unmatched. CDR1 and CDR2 from the germline V gene are SEHNR and FQNEAQ (reference sequence). The CDR3 consists of 15 residues. The CDR3 sequence is CASSSRRQGQETQYF. DNA of the CDR3: TGTGCCAGCAGCTCAAGAAGACAGGGCCAAGAGACCCAGTACTTC.

The J gene is TRBJ1-3, the V gene TRBV11-2, with 9 bases aligning to TRBD1. Germline V gene data show CDR1 as SGHAT and CDR2 as FQNNGV. V lost 3 bases and J lost 9; bases outside the gene matches: 9. This CDR3 is built from 15 residues. Written as DNA, the CDR3 is TGTGCCAGCAGCTTTCCGGGACAGGGTATCGTCACCATATATTTT. Translated: CASSFPGQGIVTIYF. Using reference TRBV11-2 and TRBJ1-3 for the parts outside the CDR3, the full variable domain is EAGVAQSPRYKIIEKRQSVAFWCNPISGHATLYWYQQILGQGPKLLIQFQNNGVVDDSQLPKDRFSAERLKGVDSTLKIQPAKLEDSAVYLCASSFPGQGIVTIYFGEGSWLTVV.

A word on this clone: This specimen includes other DNA sequences encoding the same CDR3. This sequence joins TRBV2 and TRBJ1-5; D may be TRBD1 (5 bases). CDR3 length equals 14 residues. V was clipped by 6 bases and J by 5 bases, with 14 bases between them. CDR1 is SNHLY, CDR2 FYNNEI, per germline. CDR3 in amino acids: CASRGDSIDQPQHF. CDR3 nucleotide sequence: TGTGCCAGCAGAGGTGACAGTATAGATCAGCCCCAGCATTTT.

CDR3: CAWTDTGELFF. The CDR3 region has the DNA TGTGCCTGGACGGACACCGGGGAGCTGTTTTTT. The chain combines TRBV30 with TRBJ2-2; D unclear. Trimming left V 4 bases short and J 3 bases short, with 3 bases between. The CDR3 has 11 amino acids. Germline-derived CDR1 and CDR2 are GTSNPN and SVGIG (reference sequence).

In the case of this clone: Distinct nucleotide sequences in the sample also encode this CDR3. The chain links TRBV7-6 to TRBJ1-6; 10 bases fit TRBD1. Trimming removed 4 bases from V and 10 bases from J; junction bases left unmatched: 4. Germline-derived CDR1 and CDR2 are SGHVS and FNYEAQ. The CDR3 totals 14 residues. CDR3 in DNA: TGTGCCAGCAGCTCCGACAGGGGGCTGTCACCCCTCCACTTT. Residues: CASSSDRGLSPLHF.

The chain employs TRBV7-9 and TRBJ1-1, with 9 bases aligning to TRBD1. This CDR3 comprises 13 residues. The J segment lost 10 bases and the V segment lost 5 bases, leaving 8 bases of the junction unmatched. The germline V gene has CDR1 SEHNR and CDR2 FQNEAQ (reference sequence). As DNA, the CDR3 is TGTGCCAGCAGCCGGACAGGGGCGGAGAGAGCTTTCTTT. Translation: CASSRTGAERAFF. The full variable domain, completed using reference TRBV7-9 and TRBJ1-1, is DTGVSQNPRHKITKRGQNVTFRCDPISEHNRLYWYRQTLGQGPEFLTYFQNEAQLEKSRLLSDRFSAERPKGSFSTLEIQRTEQGDSAMYLCASSRTGAERAFFGQGTRLTVV.

The chain links TRBV9 to TRBJ2-7, with D maybe TRBD1 (6 bases). The CDR3 extends over 14 amino acids. V lost 4 bases, J lost 0 bases, and 11 bases lay in between. Germline V gene sequence: CDR1 SGDLS, CDR2 YYNGEE. The CDR3 DNA reads as TGTGCCAGCAGCTCTCAGGGGAGCTCCTACGAGCAGTACGTC. Its protein product is CASSSQGSSYEQYV.

This clone was found once. This sequence joins TRBV25-1 and TRBJ2-7; TRBD1 might be the D (6 bases). The ends were cut back, 1 base at V and 1 base at J, with 8 bases in the middle. This CDR3 is built from 14 residues. CDR1 is MGHDK and CDR2 is SYGVNS in the germline V gene. Here the CDR3 DNA reads TGTGCCAGCAGTGAATCGGGGACATCCTACGAGCAGTACTTC. This codes for CASSESGTSYEQYF.

This clone was seen once. The CDR3 DNA follows: TGTGCCAGCAGTACCCAGACAGGGGCGGACTACACCTTC. Its translation is CASSTQTGADYTF. The gene calls are TRBV27 and TRBJ1-2; TRBD1 agrees at 8 bases. CDR3 length: 13 amino acids. The germline V gene has CDR1 MNHEY and CDR2 SMNVEV (reference sequence). With 5 bases clipped from V and 10 bases from J, the junction kept 9 bases outside the gene matches.

This chain connects TRBV30 to TRBJ1-1, with 7 bases that match TRBD1. Trimming took 3 bases from V and 2 from J; bases not matched to a gene: 9. The length of the CDR3 is 15 residues. The germline V gene has CDR1 GTSNPN and CDR2 SVGIG (reference sequence). CDR3 sequence reads: CAWRQPGTANTEAFF. The CDR3 DNA sequence: TGTGCCTGGAGACAACCCGGGACAGCAAACACTGAAGCTTTCTTT.

This rearrangement joins TRBV7-2 to TRBJ2-1; 9 nucleotides align to TRBD1. There are 15 residues in the CDR3. J gave up 6 bases and V 4 bases, and 7 bases lay outside the gene matches. Germline V gene sequence: CDR1 SGHTA, CDR2 FQGNSA. Here the CDR3 reads CASSSRQGVVNEQFF. DNA of the CDR3: TGTGCCAGCAGCTCTCGACAGGGGGTCGTCAATGAGCAGTTCTTC.

The genes are TRBV5-1 and TRBJ2-2; TRBD2 might be the D (5 bases). Trimming cost V 5 bases and J 6 bases, with 11 bases left between them. The CDR3 totals 13 residues. In germline, CDR1 is SGHRS, CDR2 YFSETQ. The CDR3 sequence: CASRGSDSGELFF. DNA for the CDR3: TGCGCCAGCAGAGGTTCGGACTCCGGGGAGCTGTTTTTT.

This chain uses TRBV14 with TRBJ1-2, with a possible D match to TRBD1 (6 bases). Germline values: CDR1 SGHDN, CDR2 FVKESK. The CDR3 spans 14 residues. The ends were cut back, 4 bases at V and 14 bases at J, with 23 bases in the middle. Here the CDR3 DNA reads TGTGCCAGCAGCCGAAACGGCGGGGGGCTGGCCTCTACCTTC. This translates into CASSRNGGGLASTF.

This clone was seen more than once but under ten times. The V gene is TRBV5-5, the J gene TRBJ2-3; perhaps TRBD1 as D (5 bases). Germline CDR1 and CDR2: SGHKS and YYEKEE (reference sequence). The CDR3 runs to 14 residues. V lost 4 bases and J 0 bases, leaving 9 bases between the germline ends. CDR3 DNA sequence: TGTGCCAGCAGCCAGGGAACTAGCACAGATACGCAGTATTTT. The encoded protein is CASSQGTSTDTQYF.

This rearrangement joins TRBV6-4 to TRBJ2-5, with TRBD1 as a possible D gene (6 bases). The germline gives CDR1 MRHNA, CDR2 SNTAGT. The CDR3 spans 16 residues. V was pared by 0 bases and J by 3 bases, with 14 bases between. The CDR3 region is CASSDSSQGLKETQYF. In nucleotides, the CDR3 is TGTGCCAGCAGTGACTCGTCCCAGGGGCTTAAAGAGACCCAGTACTTC.

The rearrangement uses TRBV7-2 and TRBJ2-3, with D maybe TRBD1 (6 bases). Germline V gene data show CDR1 as SGHTA and CDR2 as FQGNSA. This CDR3 is 14 amino acids long. The V and J ends lost 4 bases and 6 bases respectively, with 14 bases between them. The CDR3 loop is CASSWDRGGDTQYF. The CDR3 nucleotides read TGTGCCAGCAGCTGGGACCGAGGGGGTGATACGCAGTATTTT.

Concerning this clone: The junction does not match germline at one end; this may be a read error. The chain employs TRBV19 and TRBJ2-2, with D possibly TRBD2 on 6 matching bases. The CDR3 is 12 amino acids. From germline, CDR1 is LNHDA and CDR2 SQIVND (reference sequence). The CDR3: CASSILFGGLFF. DNA for the CDR3: TGTGCCAGTAGTATTTTATTCGGGGGGCTGTTTTTT.

The chain links TRBV5-1 to TRBJ2-7; the match to TRBD2 covers 11 bases. From germline, CDR1 is SGHRS and CDR2 YFSETQ. There are 16 residues in the CDR3. With V trimmed by 4 bases and J by 1 base, 7 bases remained unmatched. The CDR3 loop is CASSKLAGGGSYEQYF. The CDR3 DNA follows: TGCGCCAGCAGCAAGCTAGCGGGGGGAGGATCCTACGAGCAGTACTTC.